The rows below give T cell receptor beta chains drawn from one sample of a study of neurological immune-mediated disorders. TCRdb re-called the 5' RACE reads through MiXCR, storing one row per CDR3 protein. The table lists about 59,000 distinct CDR3 sequences, about 13% of them singletons. Sequencing was performed on PBMCs. The receptors were gathered from a woman in her sixties or seventies with HTLV-1-associated myelopathy (HAM/TSP). CDR3s include the opening cysteine and the closing phenylalanine or tryptophan. D genes are given only for firm matches.

v_call: TRBV10-3; d_call: .; j_call: TRBJ2-1; cdr3_aa: CATSIGAHEQFF
v_call: TRBV20-1; d_call: .; j_call: TRBJ2-5; cdr3_aa: CSARWVSKYF
v_call: TRBV11-2; d_call: .; j_call: TRBJ2-2; cdr3_aa: CASSSPTGINTGELFF
v_call: TRBV15; d_call: .; j_call: TRBJ2-6; cdr3_aa: CATSRDKSGANVLTF
v_call: TRBV2; d_call: .; j_call: TRBJ1-3; cdr3_aa: CASSEVGGRASSGNTIYF
v_call: TRBV7-8; d_call: .; j_call: TRBJ2-6; cdr3_aa: CASSSRGSGANVLTF
v_call: TRBV29-1; d_call: .; j_call: TRBJ1-5; cdr3_aa: CSVQDNSNQPQDF
v_call: TRBV5-5; d_call: .; j_call: TRBJ2-7; cdr3_aa: CASSLVGGASYEQYF
v_call: TRBV5-1; d_call: TRBD1; j_call: TRBJ1-1; cdr3_aa: CASSPGTGVWGTESFF
v_call: TRBV11-3; d_call: TRBD2; j_call: TRBJ2-3; cdr3_aa: CASSSGTSEYTDTQYF
v_call: TRBV11-1; d_call: TRBD2; j_call: TRBJ2-3; cdr3_aa: CASSLAPKGLAGGENTDTQYF
v_call: TRBV15; d_call: .; j_call: TRBJ2-5; cdr3_aa: CATSRQKETQYF
v_call: TRBV5-1; d_call: .; j_call: TRBJ2-1; cdr3_aa: CASSLERSGIYNEQFF
v_call: TRBV29-1; d_call: .; j_call: TRBJ2-7; cdr3_aa: CSVVTGSSYEQYF
v_call: TRBV10-1; d_call: .; j_call: TRBJ1-1; cdr3_aa: CASSGRVANTEAFF
v_call: TRBV5-6; d_call: .; j_call: TRBJ2-7; cdr3_aa: CASSFGQGKGEQYF
v_call: TRBV29-1; d_call: TRBD2; j_call: TRBJ2-7; cdr3_aa: CSVGSSGKIQDEQYF
v_call: TRBV7-8; d_call: TRBD1; j_call: TRBJ2-7; cdr3_aa: CASSLVGTGLEQYF
v_call: TRBV6-4; d_call: .; j_call: TRBJ2-5; cdr3_aa: CASSELPGSQETQYF
v_call: TRBV7-6; d_call: TRBD2; j_call: TRBJ2-1; cdr3_aa: CASSLAASGTYNEQFF
v_call: TRBV6-5; d_call: .; j_call: TRBJ1-4; cdr3_aa: CASSPSRAGKLFF
v_call: TRBV12-5; d_call: .; j_call: TRBJ1-5; cdr3_aa: CASSPGNQPQHF
v_call: TRBV5-6; d_call: TRBD1; j_call: TRBJ2-1; cdr3_aa: CASSLRQGHNEQFF
v_call: TRBV20-1; d_call: TRBD2; j_call: TRBJ2-1; cdr3_aa: CSARSGADPRNEQFF
v_call: TRBV20-1; d_call: .; j_call: TRBJ1-1; cdr3_aa: CSARDSQGWTEAFF
v_call: TRBV3-1; d_call: .; j_call: TRBJ2-7; cdr3_aa: CASSPGTQSYEQYF
v_call: TRBV4-1; d_call: TRBD1; j_call: TRBJ2-2; cdr3_aa: CASSQGQGVGELFF
v_call: TRBV6-1; d_call: .; j_call: TRBJ2-3; cdr3_aa: CASSAGTGVTDTQYF
v_call: TRBV5-1; d_call: .; j_call: TRBJ1-2; cdr3_aa: CASSLETGGDGYTF
v_call: TRBV10-3; d_call: TRBD1; j_call: TRBJ1-1; cdr3_aa: CAISEWTGGGKNTEAFF
v_call: TRBV10-3; d_call: TRBD1; j_call: TRBJ2-2; cdr3_aa: CAISTGGRSGELFF
v_call: TRBV20-1; d_call: TRBD1; j_call: TRBJ1-1; cdr3_aa: CSAKTGGLAFF
v_call: TRBV5-1; d_call: .; j_call: TRBJ2-1; cdr3_aa: CASSLVAGTSYNEQFF
v_call: TRBV7-8; d_call: TRBD2; j_call: TRBJ2-3; cdr3_aa: CASRFGTSTSDTQYF
v_call: TRBV20-1; d_call: TRBD1; j_call: TRBJ1-2; cdr3_aa: CSARQGVGGYTF
v_call: TRBV3-1; d_call: .; j_call: TRBJ2-3; cdr3_aa: CASSQDRARDTQYF
v_call: TRBV20-1; d_call: TRBD2; j_call: TRBJ2-1; cdr3_aa: CSAKREAYNEQFF
v_call: TRBV29-1; d_call: TRBD1; j_call: TRBJ2-1; cdr3_aa: CSVLVVDRGYEQFF
v_call: TRBV20-1; d_call: TRBD1; j_call: TRBJ2-5; cdr3_aa: CSAYDREETQYF
v_call: TRBV20-1; d_call: .; j_call: TRBJ2-3; cdr3_aa: CSASPPGAGLTDTQYF
v_call: TRBV5-1; d_call: TRBD2; j_call: TRBJ2-5; cdr3_aa: CASSLTSGTPETQYF
v_call: TRBV4-1; d_call: .; j_call: TRBJ2-5; cdr3_aa: CASSPWLQETQYF
v_call: TRBV6-2/TRBV6-3; d_call: TRBD2; j_call: TRBJ2-7; cdr3_aa: CASSYKREGGEQYF
v_call: TRBV20-1; d_call: .; j_call: TRBJ2-4; cdr3_aa: CSARPGQLAKNIQYF
v_call: TRBV5-1; d_call: .; j_call: TRBJ2-1; cdr3_aa: CASMLRGDPGYNEQFF
v_call: TRBV18; d_call: TRBD2; j_call: TRBJ2-3; cdr3_aa: CASSPGGSGTDTQYF
v_call: TRBV7-2; d_call: .; j_call: TRBJ2-7; cdr3_aa: CASSSSIESHYEQYF
v_call: TRBV29-1; d_call: .; j_call: TRBJ1-2; cdr3_aa: CSVELNYGYTF
v_call: TRBV6-5; d_call: TRBD1; j_call: TRBJ1-2; cdr3_aa: CASSPGTEINYGYTF
v_call: TRBV20-1; d_call: .; j_call: TRBJ1-1; cdr3_aa: CSASRGTVNTEAFF
v_call: TRBV20-1; d_call: TRBD1; j_call: TRBJ1-2; cdr3_aa: CSARGQGPYGYTF
v_call: TRBV5-1; d_call: .; j_call: TRBJ2-5; cdr3_aa: CASSFRDSAVYLCASSLTGGTQYF
v_call: TRBV18; d_call: TRBD1; j_call: TRBJ1-1; cdr3_aa: CASSPRQGARYTEAFF
v_call: TRBV5-1; d_call: TRBD1; j_call: TRBJ1-4; cdr3_aa: CASSLTGATYEKLFF